Here is one T cell receptor (beta chain) with its context. The data are from a study of T cell changes during pregnancy in multiple sclerosis. The method was immunoSEQ multiplex PCR; TCRdb's version includes in-frame clones alone and lacks a portion of them. The repertoire holds 80,000 to 100,000 clones, with 80% to 95% as singletons. Sequences were derived from peripheral blood, sampled after pregnancy. The receptor was derived from a female donor with multiple sclerosis, enrolled in a pregnancy study.

The CDR3, as DNA: TGTGCCAGTAGTATAGGGGGGGGGACCCAGTACTTC. Its protein is CASSIGGGTQYF. This chain links TRBV19 with TRBJ2-5, with 7 bases fitting TRBD2. Looked up from germline, CDR1 is LNHDA and CDR2 is SQIVND (reference sequence). The CDR3 runs 12 residues. J lost 7 bases, V lost 1 base, and 0 bases had no gene match. The whole variable domain, remainder taken from reference TRBV19 and TRBJ2-5, is DGGITQSPKYLFRKEGQNVTLSCEQNLNHDAMYWYRQDPGQGLRLIYYSQIVNDFQKGDIAEGYSVSREKKESFPLTVTSAQKNPTAFYLCASSIGGGTQYFGPGTRLLVL.